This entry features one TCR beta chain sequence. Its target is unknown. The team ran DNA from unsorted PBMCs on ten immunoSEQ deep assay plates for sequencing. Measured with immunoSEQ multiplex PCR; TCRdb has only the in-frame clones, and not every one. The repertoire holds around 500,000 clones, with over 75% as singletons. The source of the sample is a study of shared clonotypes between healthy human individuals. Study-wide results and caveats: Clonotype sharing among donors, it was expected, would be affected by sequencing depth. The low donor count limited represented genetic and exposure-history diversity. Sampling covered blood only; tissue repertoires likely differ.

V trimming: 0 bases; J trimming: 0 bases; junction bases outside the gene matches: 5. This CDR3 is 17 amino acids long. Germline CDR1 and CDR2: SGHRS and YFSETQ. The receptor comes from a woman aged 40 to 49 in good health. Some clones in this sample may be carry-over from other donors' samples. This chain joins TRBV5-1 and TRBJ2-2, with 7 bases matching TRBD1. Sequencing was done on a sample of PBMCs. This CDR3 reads CASSLGQGYTNTGELFF. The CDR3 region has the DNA TGCGCCAGCAGCTTGGGACAGGGCTACACGAACACCGGGGAGCTGTTTTTT. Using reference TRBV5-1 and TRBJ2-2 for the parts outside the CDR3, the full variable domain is KAGVTQTPRYLIKTRGQQVTLSCSPISGHRSVSWYQQTPGQGLQFLFEYFSETQRNKGNFPGRFSGRQFSNSRSEMNVSTLELGDSALYLCASSLGQGYTNTGELFFGEGSRLTVL.